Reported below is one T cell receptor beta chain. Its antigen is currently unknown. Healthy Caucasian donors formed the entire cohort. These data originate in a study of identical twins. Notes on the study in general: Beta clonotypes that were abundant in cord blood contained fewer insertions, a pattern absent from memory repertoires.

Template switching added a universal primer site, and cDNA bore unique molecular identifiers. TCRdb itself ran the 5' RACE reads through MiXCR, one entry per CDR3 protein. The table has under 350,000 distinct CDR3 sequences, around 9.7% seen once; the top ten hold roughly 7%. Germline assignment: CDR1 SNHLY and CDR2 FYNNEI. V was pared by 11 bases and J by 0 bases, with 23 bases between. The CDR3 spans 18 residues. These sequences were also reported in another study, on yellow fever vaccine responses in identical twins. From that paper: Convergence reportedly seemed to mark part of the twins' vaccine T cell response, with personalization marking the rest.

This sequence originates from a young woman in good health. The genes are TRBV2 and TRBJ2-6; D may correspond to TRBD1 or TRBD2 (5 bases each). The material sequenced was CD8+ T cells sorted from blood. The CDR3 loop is CAFCLAREGPSGANVLTF. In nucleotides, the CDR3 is TGTGCCTTCTGTTTAGCGCGAGAGGGGCCCTCTGGGGCCAACGTCCTGACTTTC.